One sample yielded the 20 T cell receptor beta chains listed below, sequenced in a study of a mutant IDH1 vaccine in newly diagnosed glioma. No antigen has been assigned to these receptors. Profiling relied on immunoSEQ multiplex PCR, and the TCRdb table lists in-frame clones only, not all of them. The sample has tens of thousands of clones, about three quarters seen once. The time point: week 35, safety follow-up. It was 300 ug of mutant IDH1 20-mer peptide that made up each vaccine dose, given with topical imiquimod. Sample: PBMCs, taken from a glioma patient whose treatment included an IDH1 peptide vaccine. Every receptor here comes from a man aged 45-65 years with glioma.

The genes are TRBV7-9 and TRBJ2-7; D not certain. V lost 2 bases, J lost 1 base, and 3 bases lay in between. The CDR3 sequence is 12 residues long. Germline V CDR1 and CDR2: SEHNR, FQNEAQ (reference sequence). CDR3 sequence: CASSLSSYEQYF. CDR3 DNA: TGTGCCAGCAGCTTAAGTTCCTACGAGCAGTACTTC.

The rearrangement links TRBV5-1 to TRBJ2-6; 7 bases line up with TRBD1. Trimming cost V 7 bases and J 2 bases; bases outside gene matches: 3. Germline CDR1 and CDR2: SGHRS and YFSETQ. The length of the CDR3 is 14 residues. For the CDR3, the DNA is TGCGCCAGCCGTGACAGGGCTGGGGCCAACGTCCTGACTTTC. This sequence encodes CASRDRAGANVLTF.

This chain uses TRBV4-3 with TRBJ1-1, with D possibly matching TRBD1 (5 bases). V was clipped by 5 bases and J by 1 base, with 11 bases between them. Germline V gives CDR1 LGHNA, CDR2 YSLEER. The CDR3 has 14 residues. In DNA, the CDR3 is TGCGCCAGCAGCTCCGGGACGGCGAACACTGAAGCTTTCTTT. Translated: CASSSGTANTEAFF.

In nucleotides, the CDR3 is TGCGCCAGCAGTCAGGATGACAGCACAGATACGCAGTATTTT. Its protein is CASSQDDSTDTQYF. V usage is TRBV23-1 and J usage is TRBJ2-3; D not resolved. TRBV23-1 qualifies as an ORF whose function is uncertain. This CDR3 is built from 14 residues. V lost 3 bases and J lost 0, with 7 bases in between.

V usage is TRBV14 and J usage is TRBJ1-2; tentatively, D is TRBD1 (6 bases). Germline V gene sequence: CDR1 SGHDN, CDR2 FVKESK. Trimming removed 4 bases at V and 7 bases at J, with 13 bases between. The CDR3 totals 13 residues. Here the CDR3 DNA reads TGTGCCAGCAGCCTCGGGGGGGCTGGTGGCTACACCTTC. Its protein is CASSLGGAGGYTF. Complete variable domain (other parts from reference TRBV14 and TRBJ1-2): EAGVTQFPSHSVIEKGQTVTLRCDPISGHDNLYWYRRVMGKEIKFLLHFVKESKQDESGMPNNRFLAERTGGTYSTLKVQPAELEDSGVYFCASSLGGAGGYTFGSGTRLTVV.

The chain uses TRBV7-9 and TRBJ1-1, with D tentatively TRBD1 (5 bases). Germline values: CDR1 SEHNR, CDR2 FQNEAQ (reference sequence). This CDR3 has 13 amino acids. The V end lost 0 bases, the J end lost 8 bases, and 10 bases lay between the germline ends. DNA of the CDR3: TGTGCCAGCAGCTTAGCGATGGCAGGGGAAGCTTTCTTT. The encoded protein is CASSLAMAGEAFF.

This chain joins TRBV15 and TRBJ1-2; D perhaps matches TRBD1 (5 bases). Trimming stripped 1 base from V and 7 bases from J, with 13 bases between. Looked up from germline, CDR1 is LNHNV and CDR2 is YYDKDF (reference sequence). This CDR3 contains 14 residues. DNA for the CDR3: TGTGCCACCAGCAGAGGTGGAGGGGATAGTGGCTACACCTTC. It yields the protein CATSRGGGDSGYTF.

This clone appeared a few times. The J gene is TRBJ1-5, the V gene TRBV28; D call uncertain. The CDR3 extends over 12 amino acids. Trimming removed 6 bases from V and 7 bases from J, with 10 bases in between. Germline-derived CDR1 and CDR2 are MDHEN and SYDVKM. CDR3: CASSTPGQPQHF. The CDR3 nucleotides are TGTGCCAGCAGCACGCCGGGGCAGCCCCAGCATTTT.

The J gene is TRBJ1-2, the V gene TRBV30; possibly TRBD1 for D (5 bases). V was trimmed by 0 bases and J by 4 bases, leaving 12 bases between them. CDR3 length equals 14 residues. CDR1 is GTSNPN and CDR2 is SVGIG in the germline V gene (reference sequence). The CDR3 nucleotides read TGTGCCTGGAGTGTATTTGGGGCCTTCTATGGCTACACCTTC. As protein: CAWSVFGAFYGYTF.

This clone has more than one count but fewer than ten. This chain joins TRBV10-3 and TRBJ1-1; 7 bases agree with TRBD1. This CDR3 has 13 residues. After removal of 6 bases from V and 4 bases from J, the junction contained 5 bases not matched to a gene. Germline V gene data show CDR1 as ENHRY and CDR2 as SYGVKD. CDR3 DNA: TGTGCCATCAGCTATGACAGGGCCACTGAAGCTTTCTTT. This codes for CAISYDRATEAFF.

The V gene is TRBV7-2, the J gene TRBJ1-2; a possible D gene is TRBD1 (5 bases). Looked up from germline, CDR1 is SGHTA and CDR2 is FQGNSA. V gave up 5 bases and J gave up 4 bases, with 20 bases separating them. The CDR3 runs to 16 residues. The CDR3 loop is CASSAQHRDAVYGYTF. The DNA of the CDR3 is TGTGCCAGCAGCGCACAACACCGGGACGCGGTCTATGGCTACACCTTC.

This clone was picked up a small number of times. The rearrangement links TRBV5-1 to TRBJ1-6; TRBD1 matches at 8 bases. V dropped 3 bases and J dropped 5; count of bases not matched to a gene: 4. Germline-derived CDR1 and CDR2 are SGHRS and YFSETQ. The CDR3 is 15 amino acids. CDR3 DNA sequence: TGCGCCAGCAGCTCGGCGGGACAGGATAATTCACCCCTCCACTTT. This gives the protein CASSSAGQDNSPLHF. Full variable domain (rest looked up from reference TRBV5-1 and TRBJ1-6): KAGVTQTPRYLIKTRGQQVTLSCSPISGHRSVSWYQQTPGQGLQFLFEYFSETQRNKGNFPGRFSGRQFSNSRSEMNVSTLELGDSALYLCASSSAGQDNSPLHFGNGTRLTVT.

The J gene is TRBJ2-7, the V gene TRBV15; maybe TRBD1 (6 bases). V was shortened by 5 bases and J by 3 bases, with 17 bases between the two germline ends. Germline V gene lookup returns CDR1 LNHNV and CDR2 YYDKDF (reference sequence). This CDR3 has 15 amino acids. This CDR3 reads CATSQDRSRVYEQYF. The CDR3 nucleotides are TGTGCCACCAGCCAAGACAGGTCTCGTGTCTACGAGCAGTACTTC. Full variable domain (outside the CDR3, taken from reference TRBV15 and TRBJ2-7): DAMVIQNPRYQVTQFGKPVTLSCSQTLNHNVMYWYQQKSSQAPKLLFHYYDKDFNNEADTPDNFQSRRPNTSFCFLDIRSPGLGDTAMYLCATSQDRSRVYEQYFGPGTRLTVT.

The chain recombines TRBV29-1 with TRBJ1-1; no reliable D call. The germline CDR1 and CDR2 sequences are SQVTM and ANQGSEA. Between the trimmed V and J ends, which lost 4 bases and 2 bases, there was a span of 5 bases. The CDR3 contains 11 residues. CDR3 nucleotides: TGCAGCGTTGTGGGTAACACTGAAGCTTTCTTT. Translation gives CSVVGNTEAFF.

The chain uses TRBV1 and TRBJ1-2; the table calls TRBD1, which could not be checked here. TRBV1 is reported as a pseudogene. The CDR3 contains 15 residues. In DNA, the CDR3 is TGCACCAGCAGCCAGGACAGGGTCCGCGGCTATGGCTACACCTTC. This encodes CTSSQDRVRGYGYTF.

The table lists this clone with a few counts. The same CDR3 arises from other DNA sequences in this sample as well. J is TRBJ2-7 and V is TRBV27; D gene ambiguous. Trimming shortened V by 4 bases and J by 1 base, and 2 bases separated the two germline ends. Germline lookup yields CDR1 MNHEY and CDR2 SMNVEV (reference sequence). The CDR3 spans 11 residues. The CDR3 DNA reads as TGTGCCAGCAGTTCTTCCTACGAGCAGTACTTC. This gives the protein CASSSSYEQYF.

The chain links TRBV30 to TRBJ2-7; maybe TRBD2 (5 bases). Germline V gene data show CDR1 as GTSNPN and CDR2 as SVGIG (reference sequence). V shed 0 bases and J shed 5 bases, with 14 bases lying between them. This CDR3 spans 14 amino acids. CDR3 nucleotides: TGTGCCTGGAGTGTCGGGGTAGCAGCCCACGAGCAGTACTTC. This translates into CAWSVGVAAHEQYF.

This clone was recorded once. DNA of the CDR3: TGTGCCAGCAGCCCGGAAAAGGGACACCCCACAGATACGCAGTATTTT. Translated, it gives CASSPEKGHPTDTQYF. The rearrangement joins TRBV5-6 to TRBJ2-3; D might be TRBD1 (6 bases). Per the germline V gene, CDR1 is SGHDT and CDR2 is YYEEEE. Trimming removed 4 bases at V and 2 bases at J, with 17 bases between. The CDR3 is 16 residues long.

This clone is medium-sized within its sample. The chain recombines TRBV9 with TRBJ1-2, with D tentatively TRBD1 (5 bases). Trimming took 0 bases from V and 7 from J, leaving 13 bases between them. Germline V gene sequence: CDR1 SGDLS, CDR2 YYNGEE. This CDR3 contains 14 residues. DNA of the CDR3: TGTGCCAGCAGCGTAGCGGGGAGAGGGGCTGGCTACACCTTC. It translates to CASSVAGRGAGYTF.

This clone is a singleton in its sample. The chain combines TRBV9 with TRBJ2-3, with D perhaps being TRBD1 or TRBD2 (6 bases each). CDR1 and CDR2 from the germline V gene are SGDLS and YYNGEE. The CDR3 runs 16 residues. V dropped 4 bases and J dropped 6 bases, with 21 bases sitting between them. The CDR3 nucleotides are TGTGCCAGCAGCCCTCCTAGGGGGGCGGGTGGGGATACGCAGTATTTT. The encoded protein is CASSPPRGAGGDTQYF.